This T cell receptor beta chain was obtained from a study of T cells in localized non-small cell lung cancer. Sequencing was performed with immunoSEQ multiplex PCR; in TCRdb, only in-frame clones are kept and a portion is missing. The table has some 25,000 clones, approximately 84% seen once. Material: peripheral blood, obtained before any cancer treatment. This receptor was identified in a man between 35 and 75 years old with stage III squamous cell lung carcinoma.

CDR3 coding DNA: TGTGCCAGCAGAGCCGACACTGAAGCTTTCTTT. Protein: CASRADTEAFF. The rearrangement joins TRBV2 to TRBJ1-1; no definite D call. CDR3 length equals 11 residues. The V end was cut by 6 bases, the J end by 3 bases, with 5 bases between. CDR1 and CDR2 from the germline V gene are SNHLY and FYNNEI.